At least ten counts were recorded for the clone carrying this TCR beta chain. Its antigen is currently unknown. These data belong to a study of early T cells in non-severe SARS-CoV-2 infection. Study-wide points: Private and CD4 specificities were missed by VDJdb matching, which favored anti-spike CD8 responses.

Germline V gives CDR1 GTSNPN, CDR2 SVGIG (reference sequence). The V and J ends lost 1 base and 6 bases respectively, with 4 bases between them. The CDR3 sequence is 11 residues long. TCRdb reprocessed the 5' RACE reads with MiXCR, giving one entry per CDR3 protein. Here the sample spans some 38,000 distinct CDR3 sequences, around 3.9% being singletons. J is TRBJ2-1 and V is TRBV30; the D is unclear. This sequence originates from an adult who was a healthcare worker with PCR-confirmed SARS-CoV-2 infection or an uninfected control (not recorded which). Sequenced sample: whole blood. The DNA for the CDR3 is TGTGCCTGGAGTGGAGCCAATGAGCAGTTCTTC. It yields the protein CAWSGANEQFF.